This TCR beta chain originates from a study of T cell changes during pregnancy in multiple sclerosis. Some clones are missing from TCRdb's copy, which holds only in-frame ones; the method was immunoSEQ multiplex PCR. The sample has around 58,000 clones, roughly 89% seen once; the top ten hold almost 0.5%. The specimen comprised CD4+ T cells from peripheral blood mononuclear cells, sampled after pregnancy. The sequence was collected from a female donor in good health, enrolled as a control in a pregnancy study.

CDR3 amino acids: CASSQEGHYGYTF. CDR3 DNA: TGCGCCAGCAGCCAGGAAGGACATTATGGCTACACCTTC. The chain has TRBV4-3 and TRBJ1-2; maybe TRBD1 (5 bases). Germline values: CDR1 LGHNA, CDR2 YSLEER. The CDR3 contains 13 residues. V was cut by 3 bases and J by 5 bases, with 10 bases left in between.